The sequence of this TCR beta chain was determined in a study of blood T cell repertoires in COVID-19. Looking at the study overall: Sources were T cells, B-cell-depleted T cells, or PBMCs; the material itself was cDNA or gDNA.

The CDR3 length is 19 residues. The J segment lost 1 base and the V segment lost 3 bases, leaving 15 bases of the junction unmatched. CDR1 is SGHDN and CDR2 is FVKESK in the germline V gene. Patients from Seattle were sampled longitudinally, starting during active infection. As originally analysed: By means of reference gene primer amplification, nucleated cell counts were estimated. Sequenced by immunoSEQ multiplex PCR; TCRdb stores in-frame clones only, minus some. The D gene and trimming were derived from the DNA, and the V and J assignments and clone size from that table. The sample yields 310,000 or so clones, roughly 90% seen once.

The sequence was collected from a young woman with COVID-19, enrolled during active disease. Sequenced input: peripheral blood. The chain combines TRBV14 with TRBJ2-5; 9 nucleotides match TRBD2. In nucleotides, the CDR3 is TGTGCCAGCAGCCACTATTTAGGCGGGGGGGGACCCCTCCAAGAGACCCAGTACTTC. It is translated as CASSHYLGGGGPLQETQYF.